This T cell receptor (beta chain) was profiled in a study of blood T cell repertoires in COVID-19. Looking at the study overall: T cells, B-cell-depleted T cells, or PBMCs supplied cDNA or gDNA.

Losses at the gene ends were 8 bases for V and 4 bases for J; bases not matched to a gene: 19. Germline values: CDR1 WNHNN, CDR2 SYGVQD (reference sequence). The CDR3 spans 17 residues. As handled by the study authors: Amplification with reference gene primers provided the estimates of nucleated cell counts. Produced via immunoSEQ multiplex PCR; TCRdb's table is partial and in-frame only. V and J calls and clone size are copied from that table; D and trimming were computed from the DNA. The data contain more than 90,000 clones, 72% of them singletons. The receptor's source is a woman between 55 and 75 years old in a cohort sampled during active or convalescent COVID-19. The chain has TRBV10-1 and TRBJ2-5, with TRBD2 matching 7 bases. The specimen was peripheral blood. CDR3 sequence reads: CASVRLAPKYPRETQYF. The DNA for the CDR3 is TGCGCCAGCGTACGACTAGCACCAAAATACCCCCGAGAGACCCAGTACTTC.